These 2 T cell receptor beta chains were sequenced from one sample in a study of T cell repertoires in cytomegalovirus infection. The antigens for these receptors are not known. TCRdb re-derived calls from the reads in MiXCR, one entry per CDR3 protein. The table has 550,000 to 850,000 distinct CDR3 sequences, 30% to 40% seen once. Sample: cultured PBMCs, taken from culture after CMV antigen stimulation. These TCRs come from a human donor in good health (CMV status not recorded). Some clones in this sample may be carry-over from other donors' samples.

This clonotype was seen more than once but under ten times. CDR3 amino acids: CASSYTQGLSYTF. CDR3 coding DNA: TGTGCCAGCAGTTACACCCAGGGACTGAGTTACACCTTC. The gene calls are TRBV6-2 or TRBV6-3 and TRBJ1-2, with D possibly matching TRBD1 (5 bases). Germline assignment: CDR1 MNHEY and CDR2 SVGEGT. Trimming left V 2 bases short and J 11 bases short, with 15 bases between. The CDR3 has 13 residues.

Of note for this clonotype: No conserved phenylalanine or tryptophan ends this CDR3, so it is likely a read error. The rearrangement uses TRBV2 and TRBJ2-7; 8 nucleotides agree with TRBD2. CDR1 is SNHLY, CDR2 FYNNEI, per germline. CDR3 length: 15 residues. After removal of 10 bases from V and 1 base from J, the junction contained 12 bases not matched to a gene. CDR3 amino acids: CATGGGRGISYEQYL. The CDR3 region has the DNA TGTGCCACCGGGGGGGGCAGGGGTATATCCTACGAGCAGTACCTC.